The T cell receptor beta chain described here comes from a study of graft-versus-host responses after intestinal transplantation. Looking at the study overall: Anti-thymocyte globulin served as induction for all recipients, who then took tacrolimus and steroids for three to four years. Study-wide results and limits: In patients with graft-donor T cell macrochimerism, allograft graft-versus-host to host-versus-graft clonal ratios were high. Early HvG declines after transplant were associated with peak circulating GvH clone levels.

Here immunoSEQ multiplex PCR was the method, and the copy in TCRdb shows in-frame clones only, minus some. Found here are 86,000 or so clones, 75% to 95% of them singletons; the top ten hold roughly 6%. Trimming took 1 base from V and 4 from J, leaving 13 bases between them. The CDR3 loop spans 15 amino acids. Germline V lookup: CDR1 SGHAT, CDR2 FQDESV (reference sequence). Note on this clone: Its antigen is not identified.

The starting material was unstimulated CD8+ T cells sorted from spleen or lymph node cells, obtained before intestinal transplant. This TCR was sampled from a human donor who received an intestinal transplant. V is TRBV11-1 and J is TRBJ1-1; the D gene is possibly TRBD1 (5 bases). Here the CDR3 reads CASSLVWGVGTEAFF. The CDR3 DNA follows: TGTGCCAGCAGCTTAGTGTGGGGGGTTGGCACTGAAGCTTTCTTT.